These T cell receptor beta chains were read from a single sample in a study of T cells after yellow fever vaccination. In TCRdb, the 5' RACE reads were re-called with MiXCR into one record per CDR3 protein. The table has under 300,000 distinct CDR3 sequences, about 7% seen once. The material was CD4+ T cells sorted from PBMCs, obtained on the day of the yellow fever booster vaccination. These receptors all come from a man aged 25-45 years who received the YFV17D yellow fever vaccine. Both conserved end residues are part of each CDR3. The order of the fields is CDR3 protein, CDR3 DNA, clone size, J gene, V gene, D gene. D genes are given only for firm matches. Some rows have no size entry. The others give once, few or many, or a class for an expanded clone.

CDR3aa: CASSPGQMNEKLFF
CDR3nt: TGTGCCAGCAGTCCAGGACAGATGAACGAAAAACTGTTTTTT
abundance: few
j_gene: TRBJ1-4
v_gene: TRBV6-1
d_gene: .

CDR3aa: CASSIAGTSGRETQYF
CDR3nt: TGTGCCAGCAGCATCGCCGGGACTAGCGGGAGAGAGACCCAGTACTTC
abundance: many
j_gene: TRBJ2-5
v_gene: TRBV7-2
d_gene: TRBD2

CDR3aa: CASSLGSQLDTQYF
CDR3nt: TGCGCCAGCAGCTTGGGGTCCCAGTTGGATACGCAGTATTTT
abundance: .
j_gene: TRBJ2-3
v_gene: TRBV5-1
d_gene: .

CDR3aa: CASKGRRDYHEQFF
CDR3nt: TGTGCCAGCAAGGGCCGGCGGGACTACCACGAGCAGTTCTTC
abundance: .
j_gene: TRBJ2-1
v_gene: TRBV6-1
d_gene: TRBD2

CDR3aa: CASSLGTSGSIYEQYF
CDR3nt: TGCGCCAGCAGCTTGGGGACTAGCGGGAGTATTTACGAGCAGTACTTC
abundance: few
j_gene: TRBJ2-7
v_gene: TRBV5-1
d_gene: TRBD2

CDR3aa: CASLHGQGAGYEQYF
CDR3nt: TGCGCCAGCCTCCACGGGCAGGGGGCTGGGTACGAGCAGTACTTC
abundance: .
j_gene: TRBJ2-7
v_gene: TRBV10-2
d_gene: TRBD1

CDR3aa: CASSLPPGELFF
CDR3nt: TGTGCCAGCAGTTTACCCCCGGGGGAGCTGTTTTTT
abundance: many
j_gene: TRBJ2-2
v_gene: TRBV12-3/TRBV12-4
d_gene: .

CDR3aa: CASTLDGYTGELFF
CDR3nt: TGTGCCAGCACCCTCGACGGTTACACCGGGGAGCTGTTTTTT
abundance: many
j_gene: TRBJ2-2
v_gene: TRBV27
d_gene: .

CDR3aa: CASSLEAVRGAEAFF
CDR3nt: TGTGCCAGCAGCTTAGAGGCCGTAAGGGGTGCTGAAGCTTTCTTT
abundance: many
j_gene: TRBJ1-1
v_gene: TRBV7-9
d_gene: .

CDR3aa: CASRPPGTASSPLHF
CDR3nt: TGTGCCAGCAGGCCGCCCGGGACAGCGTCTTCACCCCTCCACTTT
abundance: few
j_gene: TRBJ1-6
v_gene: TRBV7-2
d_gene: TRBD1

CDR3aa: CSARMGSGRYEQYF
CDR3nt: TGCAGTGCCCGCATGGGTAGCGGGAGATACGAGCAGTACTTC
abundance: many
j_gene: TRBJ2-7
v_gene: TRBV20-1
d_gene: TRBD2

CDR3aa: CASSLVGARDTQYF
CDR3nt: TGTGCCAGCAGCTTAGTTGGGGCGAGGGATACGCAGTATTTT
abundance: many
j_gene: TRBJ2-3
v_gene: TRBV11-2
d_gene: .

CDR3aa: CSARVQPGAQDMQYF
CDR3nt: TGCAGTGCTAGAGTGCAGCCAGGGGCGCAAGATATGCAGTATTTT
abundance: .
j_gene: TRBJ2-3
v_gene: TRBV20-1
d_gene: .

CDR3aa: CASSLDHKSAEAFF
CDR3nt: TGCGCCAGCAGCTTAGACCACAAGTCCGCTGAAGCTTTCTTT
abundance: few
j_gene: TRBJ1-1
v_gene: TRBV5-1
d_gene: .

CDR3aa: CAWSHTVYEQYF
CDR3nt: TGTGCCTGGAGTCACACGGTATACGAGCAGTACTTC
abundance: many
j_gene: TRBJ2-7
v_gene: TRBV30
d_gene: .

CDR3aa: CSVEWGVNTEAFF
CDR3nt: TGCAGCGTTGAATGGGGAGTGAACACTGAAGCTTTCTTT
abundance: few
j_gene: TRBJ1-1
v_gene: TRBV29-1
d_gene: .

CDR3aa: CASSPGLAGAKGYDTQYF
CDR3nt: TGTGCCAGCTCCCCGGGACTAGCGGGGGCGAAGGGATATGATACGCAGTATTTT
abundance: many
j_gene: TRBJ2-3
v_gene: TRBV18
d_gene: TRBD2

CDR3aa: CASSTPATGNQPQHF
CDR3nt: TGTGCCAGCAGTACCCCGGCGACAGGGAATCAGCCCCAGCATTTT
abundance: .
j_gene: TRBJ1-5
v_gene: TRBV28
d_gene: TRBD1

CDR3aa: CASSLTGVTNEKLFF
CDR3nt: TGCGCCAGCAGCTTGACAGGGGTTACTAATGAAAAACTGTTTTTT
abundance: few
j_gene: TRBJ1-4
v_gene: TRBV5-1
d_gene: TRBD1

CDR3aa: CASSYSPRSWAYNEQFF
CDR3nt: TGTGCCAGCAGTTACTCCCCTCGATCTTGGGCCTACAATGAGCAGTTCTTC
abundance: few
j_gene: TRBJ2-1
v_gene: TRBV6-5
d_gene: .

CDR3aa: CASNREQQFF
CDR3nt: TGTGCCAGCAATAGGGAACAGCAGTTCTTC
abundance: many
j_gene: TRBJ2-1
v_gene: TRBV6-6
d_gene: .

CDR3aa: CASSKVSPYEQYF
CDR3nt: TGTGCCAGCAGCAAGGTGAGCCCCTACGAGCAGTACTTC
abundance: few
j_gene: TRBJ2-7
v_gene: TRBV21-1
d_gene: .

CDR3aa: CASSPGLAGGVAKNIQYF
CDR3nt: TGTGCCAGCAGCCCCGGACTAGCGGGAGGAGTAGCCAAAAACATTCAGTACTTC
abundance: many
j_gene: TRBJ2-4
v_gene: TRBV5-7
d_gene: TRBD2